What follows describes a single T cell receptor (beta chain). The sample belongs to a study of blood T cell repertoires in COVID-19. Study-level background: Both acute and convalescent COVID-19 samples were obtained from the United States, Italy and Spain. PBMCs, B-cell-depleted T cells, or T cells provided the cDNA or gDNA that made up the material.

Per the study methods: Amplification from reference gene primers served as the basis for estimated nucleated cell counts. Repertoires were generated with immunoSEQ multiplex PCR, while TCRdb's copy carries only in-frame clones and drops some. The V and J calls and clone size come from that table; D and trimming were worked out from the DNA. Among about 50,000 clones listed, roughly nine tenths were seen once. Unmatched junction bases numbered 5, after V lost 7 bases and J lost 7 bases. Germline V gene data show CDR1 as SQVTM and CDR2 as ANQGSEA. The CDR3 runs to 12 residues. This receptor was obtained from a human donor in a cohort sampled during active COVID-19. Specimen: peripheral blood. V and J are TRBV29-1 and TRBJ2-3; 10 bases line up with TRBD2. The CDR3 DNA is TGCAGCGCTGTAGCGGGGGGCAATACGCAGTATTTT. Translated, it gives CSAVAGGNTQYF.